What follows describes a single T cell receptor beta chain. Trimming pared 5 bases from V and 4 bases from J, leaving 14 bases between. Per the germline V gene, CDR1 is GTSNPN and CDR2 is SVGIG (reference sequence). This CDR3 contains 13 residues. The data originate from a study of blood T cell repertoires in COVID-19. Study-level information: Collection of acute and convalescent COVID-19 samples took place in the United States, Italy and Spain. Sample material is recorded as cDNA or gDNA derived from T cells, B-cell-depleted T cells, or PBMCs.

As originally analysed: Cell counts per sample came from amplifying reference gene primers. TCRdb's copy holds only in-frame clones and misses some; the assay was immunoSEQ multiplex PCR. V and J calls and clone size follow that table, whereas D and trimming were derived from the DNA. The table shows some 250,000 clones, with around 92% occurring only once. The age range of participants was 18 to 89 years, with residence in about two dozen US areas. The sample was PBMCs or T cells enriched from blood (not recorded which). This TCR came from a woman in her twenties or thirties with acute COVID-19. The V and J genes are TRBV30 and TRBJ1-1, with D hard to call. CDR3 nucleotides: TGTGCCTGGTCGAGGGCGGGAGGCACTGAAGCTTTCTTT. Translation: CAWSRAGGTEAFF.